The source of this T cell receptor (beta chain) is a study of T cell responses to AZD1222 COVID-19 vaccine. Produced via immunoSEQ multiplex PCR; TCRdb's table is partial and in-frame only. This sample has 92,000 or so clones, with roughly 87% found just once. This sequence was found in an adult in good health. The sequenced sample was peripheral blood, obtained on day 0 of AZD1222 vaccination.

Here the CDR3 reads CASSGWTSGQETQYF. DNA of the CDR3: TGTGCCAGCAGCGGTTGGACTAGCGGCCAAGAGACCCAGTACTTC. This chain connects TRBV7-9 to TRBJ2-5; 10 positions match TRBD2. This CDR3 comprises 15 residues. Germline assignment: CDR1 SEHNR and CDR2 FQNEAQ (reference sequence). V lost 5 bases to trimming and J lost 1 base; unmatched junction nucleotides: 4.